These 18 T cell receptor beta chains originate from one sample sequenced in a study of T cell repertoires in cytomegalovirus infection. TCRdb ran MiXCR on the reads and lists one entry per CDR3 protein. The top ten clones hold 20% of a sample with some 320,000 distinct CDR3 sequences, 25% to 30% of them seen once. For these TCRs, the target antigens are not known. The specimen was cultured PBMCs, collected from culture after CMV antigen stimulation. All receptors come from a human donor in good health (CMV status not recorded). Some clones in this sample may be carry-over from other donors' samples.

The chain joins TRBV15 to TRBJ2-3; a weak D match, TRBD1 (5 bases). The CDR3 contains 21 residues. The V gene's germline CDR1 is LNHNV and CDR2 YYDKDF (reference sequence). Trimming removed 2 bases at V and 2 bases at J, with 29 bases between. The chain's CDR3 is CATSRPTRQSMAFWITDTQYF. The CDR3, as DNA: TGTGCCACCAGCAGACCTACTCGACAGAGCATGGCGTTTTGGATCACAGATACGCAGTATTTT.

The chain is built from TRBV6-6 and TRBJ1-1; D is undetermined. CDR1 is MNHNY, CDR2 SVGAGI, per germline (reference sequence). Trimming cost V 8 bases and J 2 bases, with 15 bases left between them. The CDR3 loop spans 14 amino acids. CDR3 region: CASSADWANTEAFF. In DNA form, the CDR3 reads TGTGCCAGCTCCGCCGATTGGGCAAACACTGAAGCTTTCTTT.

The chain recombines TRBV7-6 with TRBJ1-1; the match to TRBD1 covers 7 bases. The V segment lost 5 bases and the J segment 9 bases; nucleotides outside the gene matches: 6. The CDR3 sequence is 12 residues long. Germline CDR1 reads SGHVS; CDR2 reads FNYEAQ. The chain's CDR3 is CASSLGDSKAFF. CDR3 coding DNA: TGTGCCAGCAGCCTAGGGGACAGCAAAGCTTTCTTT.

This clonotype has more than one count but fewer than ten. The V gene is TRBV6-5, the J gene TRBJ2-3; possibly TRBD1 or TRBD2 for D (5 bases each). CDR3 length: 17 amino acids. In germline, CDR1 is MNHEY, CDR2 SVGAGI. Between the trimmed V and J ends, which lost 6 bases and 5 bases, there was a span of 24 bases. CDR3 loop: CASRLLGRRGGEDTQYF. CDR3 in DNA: TGTGCCAGCAGGCTCCTGGGACGGCGCGGCGGAGAAGATACGCAGTATTTT.

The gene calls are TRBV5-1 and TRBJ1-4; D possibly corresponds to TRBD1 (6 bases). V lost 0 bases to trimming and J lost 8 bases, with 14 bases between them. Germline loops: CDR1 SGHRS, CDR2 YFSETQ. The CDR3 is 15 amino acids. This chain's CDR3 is CASSLDGQSREKLFF. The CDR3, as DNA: TGCGCCAGCAGCTTGGATGGACAGTCTCGGGAAAAACTGTTTTTT.

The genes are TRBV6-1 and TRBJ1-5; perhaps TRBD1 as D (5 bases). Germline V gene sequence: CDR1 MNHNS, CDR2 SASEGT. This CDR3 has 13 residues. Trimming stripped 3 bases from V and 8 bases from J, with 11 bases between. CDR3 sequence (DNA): TGTGCCAGCAGTGACCAGGGCAAAGAGCCCCAGCATTTT. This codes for CASSDQGKEPQHF.

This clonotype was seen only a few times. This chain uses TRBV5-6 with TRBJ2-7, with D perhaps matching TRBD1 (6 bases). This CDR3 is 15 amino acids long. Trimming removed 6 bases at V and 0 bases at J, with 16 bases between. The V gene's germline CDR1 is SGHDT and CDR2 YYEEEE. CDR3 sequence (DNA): TGTGCCAGCACTTCGACAGGTCTGAGCTCCTACGAGCAGTACTTC. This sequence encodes CASTSTGLSSYEQYF.

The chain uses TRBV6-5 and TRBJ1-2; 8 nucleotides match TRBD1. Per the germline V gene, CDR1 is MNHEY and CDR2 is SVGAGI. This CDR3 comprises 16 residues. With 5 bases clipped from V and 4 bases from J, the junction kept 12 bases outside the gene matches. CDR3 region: CASSLDGGQVFYGYTF. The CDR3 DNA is TGTGCCAGCAGTCTCGACGGGGGACAGGTCTTCTATGGCTACACCTTC.

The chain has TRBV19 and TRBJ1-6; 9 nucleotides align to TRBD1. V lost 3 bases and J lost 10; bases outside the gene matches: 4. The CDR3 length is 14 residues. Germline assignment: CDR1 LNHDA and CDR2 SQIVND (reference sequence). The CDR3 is CASSMGTGISPLHF. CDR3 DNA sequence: TGTGCCAGTAGTATGGGGACAGGGATCTCACCCCTCCACTTT. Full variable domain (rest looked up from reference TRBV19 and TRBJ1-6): DGGITQSPKYLFRKEGQNVTLSCEQNLNHDAMYWYRQDPGQGLRLIYYSQIVNDFQKGDIAEGYSVSREKKESFPLTVTSAQKNPTAFYLCASSMGTGISPLHFGNGTRLTVT.

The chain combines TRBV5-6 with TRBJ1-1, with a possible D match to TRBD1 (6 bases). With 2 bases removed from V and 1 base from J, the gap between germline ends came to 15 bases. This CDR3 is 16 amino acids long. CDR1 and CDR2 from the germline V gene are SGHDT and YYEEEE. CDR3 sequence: CASSFGGGTKNTEAFF. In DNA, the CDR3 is TGTGCCAGCAGCTTTGGGGGCGGGACAAAGAACACTGAAGCTTTCTTT. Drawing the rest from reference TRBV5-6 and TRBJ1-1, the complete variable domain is DAGVTQSPTHLIKTRGQQVTLRCSPKSGHDTVSWYQQALGQGPQFIFQYYEEEERQRGNFPDRFSGHQFPNYSSELNVNALLLGDSALYLCASSFGGGTKNTEAFFGQGTRLTVV.

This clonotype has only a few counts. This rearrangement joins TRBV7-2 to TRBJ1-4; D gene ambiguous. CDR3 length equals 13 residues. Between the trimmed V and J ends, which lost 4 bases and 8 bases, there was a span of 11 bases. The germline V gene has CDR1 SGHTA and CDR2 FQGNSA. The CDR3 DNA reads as TGTGCCAGCAGCTCGGACCGCCTCGAAAAACTGTTTTTT. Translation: CASSSDRLEKLFF.

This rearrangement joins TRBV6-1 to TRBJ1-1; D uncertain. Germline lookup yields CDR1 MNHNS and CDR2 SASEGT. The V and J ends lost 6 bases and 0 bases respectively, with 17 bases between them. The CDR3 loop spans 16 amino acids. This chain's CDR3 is CASSPRGIGMNTEAFF. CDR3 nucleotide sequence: TGTGCCAGCAGCCCCCGAGGAATAGGCATGAACACTGAAGCTTTCTTT.

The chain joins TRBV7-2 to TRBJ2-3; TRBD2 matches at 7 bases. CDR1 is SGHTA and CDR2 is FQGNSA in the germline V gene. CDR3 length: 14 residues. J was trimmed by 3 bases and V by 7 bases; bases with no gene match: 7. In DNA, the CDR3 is TGTGCCAGCACCCAAAACGGGAGGACAGATACGCAGTATTTT. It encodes CASTQNGRTDTQYF.

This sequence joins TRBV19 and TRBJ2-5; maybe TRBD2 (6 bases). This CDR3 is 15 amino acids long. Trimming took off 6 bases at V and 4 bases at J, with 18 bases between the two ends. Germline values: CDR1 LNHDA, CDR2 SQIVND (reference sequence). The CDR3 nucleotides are TGTGCCAGTAGCGTAACCCCGGGACTCACAGAGACCCAGTACTTC. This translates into CASSVTPGLTETQYF.

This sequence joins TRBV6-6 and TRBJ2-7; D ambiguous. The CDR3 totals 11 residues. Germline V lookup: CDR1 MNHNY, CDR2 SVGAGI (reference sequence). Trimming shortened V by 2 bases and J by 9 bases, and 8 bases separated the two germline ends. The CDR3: CASSYAELQYF. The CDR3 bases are TGTGCCAGCAGTTACGCTGAACTGCAGTACTTC.

The CDR3 sequence: CASSLWRDIFGYTF. The CDR3 region has the DNA TGTGCCAGCAGCTTATGGAGGGATATATTTGGCTACACCTTC. This chain connects TRBV11-2 to TRBJ1-2; D remains ambiguous. The CDR3 consists of 14 residues. The germline V and J ends were trimmed by 2 bases and 7 bases, with 14 bases remaining between them. Germline V gene lookup returns CDR1 SGHAT and CDR2 FQNNGV.

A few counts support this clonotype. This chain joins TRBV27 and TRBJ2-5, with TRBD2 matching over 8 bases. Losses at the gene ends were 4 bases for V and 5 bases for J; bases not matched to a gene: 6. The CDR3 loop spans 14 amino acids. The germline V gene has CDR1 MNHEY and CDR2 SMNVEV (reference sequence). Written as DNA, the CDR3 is TGTGCCAGCAGTTCCACGACTAGCGTGGAGACCCAGTACTTC. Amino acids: CASSSTTSVETQYF.

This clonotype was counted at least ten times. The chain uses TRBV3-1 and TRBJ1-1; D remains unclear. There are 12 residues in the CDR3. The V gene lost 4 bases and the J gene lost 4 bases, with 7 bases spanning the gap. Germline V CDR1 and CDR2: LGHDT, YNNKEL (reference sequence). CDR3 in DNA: TGTGCCAGCAGCCGGAGTCGCACTGAAGCTTTCTTT. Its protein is CASSRSRTEAFF.